A single sample gave rise to the 27 T cell receptor beta chains below, sequenced in a study of shared clonotypes between healthy human individuals (dated by TCRdb to the early 2020s). Library generation was performed with the immunoSEQ multiplex PCR assay. In its TCRdb copy, this immuneACCESS table keeps in-frame sequences only and misses some clones. Where compared with another copy, unresolved V genes explain less than half of these, and the others have no known cause. The sample profile shows about 2.3 million clones; 90% to 95% of them were found once. Around 0.4% of the sample comes from the top ten. Sequenced: naive CD4+ T cells from PBMCs. The sample's cell subset or site, from its label and the paper: CD45RA+ positively selected. Receptors were obtained from a man between 18 and 29 years old in good health. Some clones in this sample may be carry-over from other donors' samples.

The rearrangement joins TRBV19 to TRBJ2-2; 7 bases map to TRBD1. V shed 6 bases and J 7 bases; nucleotides not matched to a gene: 8. The CDR3 length is 14 residues. From germline, CDR1 is LNHDA and CDR2 SQIVND (reference sequence). The CDR3 nucleotides read TGTGCCAGTAGGATAACAGGGGCCAGCGGGGAGCTGTTTTTT. Translating it yields CASRITGASGELFF.

V and J are TRBV6-6 and TRBJ2-5; D is unclear. V lost 7 bases to trimming and J lost 2 bases, with 14 bases between them. The germline V gene has CDR1 MNHNY and CDR2 SVGAGI (reference sequence). CDR3 size: 14 residues. CDR3 DNA: TGTGCCAGCATGGGAAGGATCCCTCAAGAGACCCAGTACTTC. This codes for CASMGRIPQETQYF.

The rearrangement links TRBV28 to TRBJ2-4, with D perhaps matching TRBD1 or TRBD2 (6 bases each). Germline CDR1 MDHEN, CDR2 SYDVKM. This CDR3 has 14 residues. Trimming took 7 bases from V and 2 from J, leaving 12 bases between them. CDR3 DNA sequence: TGTGCCAGCACTTTCCGGGGGCCCAAAAACATTCAGTACTTC. It translates to CASTFRGPKNIQYF.

This chain uses TRBV5-4 with TRBJ1-4, with no clear D. CDR3 length equals 15 residues. Germline values: CDR1 SGHNT, CDR2 YYREEE (reference sequence). V lost 5 bases and J 8 bases, leaving 19 bases between the germline ends. CDR3: CASSSSTDLREKLFF. CDR3 nucleotide sequence: TGTGCCAGCAGTTCCTCTACCGACTTACGAGAAAAACTGTTTTTT.

The genes are TRBV5-1 and TRBJ1-1; tentatively, D is TRBD1 (6 bases). Trimming stripped 4 bases from V and 0 bases from J, with 13 bases between. Germline CDR1 is SGHRS and CDR2 is YFSETQ. The CDR3 is 15 residues long. The CDR3 protein is CASSRDTTMNTEAFF. The CDR3 DNA is TGCGCCAGCAGCAGGGACACGACTATGAACACTGAAGCTTTCTTT.

This chain connects TRBV5-6 to TRBJ1-2; no clear D. CDR3 length equals 15 residues. V was trimmed by 0 bases and J by 1 base, leaving 10 bases between them. Germline V lookup: CDR1 SGHDT, CDR2 YYEEEE. The CDR3 spells CASSLVSGLNYGYTF. As DNA, the CDR3 is TGTGCCAGCAGCTTGGTGTCAGGCCTTAACTATGGCTACACCTTC.

CDR3 coding DNA: TGTGCCAGCAGCGTTGGGACCTCCCAACGGGAGCAGTTCTTC. It codes for CASSVGTSQREQFF. V usage is TRBV9 and J usage is TRBJ2-1, with D perhaps TRBD1 or TRBD2 (5 bases each). This CDR3 has 14 residues. Trimming cost V 2 bases and J 10 bases, with 16 bases left between them. The germline gives CDR1 SGDLS, CDR2 YYNGEE. The variable domain in full, with the rest retrieved from reference TRBV9 and TRBJ2-1, is DSGVTQTPKHLITATGQRVTLRCSPRSGDLSVYWYQQSLDQGLQFLIQYYNGEERAKGNILERFSAQQFPDLHSELNLSSLELGDSALYFCASSVGTSQREQFFGPGTRLTVL.

This chain links TRBV9 with TRBJ2-3; D possibly corresponds to TRBD2 (6 bases). This CDR3 has 15 amino acids. V dropped 2 bases and J dropped 4 bases, with 14 bases sitting between them. CDR1 SGDLS and CDR2 YYNGEE come from the germline V gene. The CDR3 coding sequence is TGTGCCAGCAGCGTCTGGGGGGATAGCGCAGATACGCAGTATTTT. Its protein is CASSVWGDSADTQYF.

J is TRBJ2-5 and V is TRBV6-1; D ambiguous. The CDR3 loop spans 14 amino acids. CDR1 is MNHNS, CDR2 SASEGT, per germline. Trimming stripped 10 bases from V and 0 bases from J, with 15 bases between. The DNA of the CDR3 is TGTGCCACCTTAATGGGATGGTACCAAGAGACCCAGTACTTC. Protein product: CATLMGWYQETQYF.

This clone occurred once. The genes are TRBV19 and TRBJ2-1, with 9 bases that match TRBD2. Losses at the gene ends were 5 bases for V and 5 bases for J; bases not matched to a gene: 16. CDR1 LNHDA and CDR2 SQIVND come from the germline V gene (reference sequence). The CDR3 has 18 residues. DNA of the CDR3: TGTGCCAGTAGTCCCCGCCCGGGGCGGGAGGGCCCCCACAATGAGCAGTTCTTC. It encodes CASSPRPGREGPHNEQFF.

The V call is TRBV4-1, the J call TRBJ1-5, with 9 bases lining up with TRBD1. The V and J ends lost 2 bases and 4 bases, in that order; junction bases with no gene match: 12. The CDR3 is 18 residues long. CDR1 and CDR2 (germline): MGHRA, YSYEKL. In nucleotides, the CDR3 is TGCGCCAGCAGCCAAACCGGGACAGGGAAGAAATCGAATCAGCCCCAGCATTTT. It codes for CASSQTGTGKKSNQPQHF.

V and J are TRBV6-6 and TRBJ1-1; tentatively, D is TRBD1 (5 bases). The V gene's germline CDR1 is MNHNY and CDR2 SVGAGI (reference sequence). V was trimmed by 0 bases and J by 0 bases, leaving 8 bases between them. The CDR3 spans 15 residues. The CDR3 DNA follows: TGTGCCAGCAGTTACTCGCCACAGGTGAACACTGAAGCTTTCTTT. This encodes CASSYSPQVNTEAFF.

The DNA for the CDR3 is TGCGCCAGCAGTCATCCGACAGGGGAGAATCAGCCCCAGCATTTT. It translates to CASSHPTGENQPQHF. The rearrangement joins TRBV23-1 to TRBJ1-5; 8 positions match TRBD1. TRBV23-1 counts as an open reading frame of uncertain function. Losses at the gene ends were 3 bases for V and 4 bases for J; bases not matched to a gene: 5. The CDR3 has 15 residues.

The rearrangement joins TRBV7-9 to TRBJ2-7; D is ambiguous. This CDR3 region has 13 residues. Between the trimmed V and J ends, which lost 2 bases and 2 bases, there was a span of 7 bases. CDR1 is SEHNR and CDR2 is FQNEAQ in the germline V gene (reference sequence). DNA for the CDR3: TGTGCCAGCAGCTTAACAGCAACCTACGAGCAGTACTTC. This translates into CASSLTATYEQYF.

This clone was observed a handful of times. This sample also contains other DNA sequences that code for the same CDR3. The chain couples TRBV7-3 to TRBJ2-1, with 12 nucleotides matching TRBD2. Unmatched junction bases numbered 3, after V lost 5 bases and J lost 7 bases. The CDR3 has 14 residues. The germline V gene has CDR1 SGHTA and CDR2 FQGTGA. The CDR3 DNA follows: TGTGCCAGCAGCCTCGGGACTAGCGGGAATGAGCAGTTCTTC. Protein: CASSLGTSGNEQFF.

The rearrangement uses TRBV5-1 and TRBJ2-1, with TRBD1 matching 9 bases. The V gene's germline CDR1 is SGHRS and CDR2 YFSETQ. V was pared by 4 bases and J by 8 bases, with 4 bases of the junction left unmatched. There are 13 residues in the CDR3. The CDR3 loop reads CASSTGQGYEQFF. The CDR3 coding sequence is TGCGCCAGCAGCACGGGACAGGGCTATGAGCAGTTCTTC.

The chain joins TRBV5-1 to TRBJ2-7, with D possibly being TRBD1 (6 bases). This CDR3 is built from 12 residues. From germline, CDR1 is SGHRS and CDR2 YFSETQ. V lost 4 bases, J lost 6 bases, and 11 bases lay in between. CDR3 sequence: CASSTPGAEQYF. CDR3 bases: TGCGCCAGCAGCACGCCAGGGGCCGAGCAGTACTTC.

The chain uses TRBV4-2 and TRBJ1-2; 9 nucleotides line up with TRBD1. CDR3 size: 13 residues. CDR1 is LGHNA and CDR2 is YNFKEQ in the germline V gene. V shed 6 bases, J shed 6 bases, and the junction held 5 bases outside the gene matches. The CDR3 loop reads CASRTTGGDGYTF. CDR3 coding DNA: TGTGCCAGCAGAACAACAGGGGGCGATGGCTACACCTTC.

About this clone itself: Different DNA sequences within this sample yield the same CDR3. For the CDR3, the DNA is TGTGCCAGCAGTCTCACTCTCTATGGCTACACCTTC. Residues: CASSLTLYGYTF. The chain carries TRBV28 and TRBJ1-2; D unclear. There are 12 residues in the CDR3. V was clipped by 5 bases and J by 4 bases, with 8 bases between them. Germline assignment: CDR1 MDHEN and CDR2 SYDVKM.

This chain links TRBV28 with TRBJ2-7; a weak D match, TRBD1 (5 bases). There are 16 residues in the CDR3. Germline V CDR1 and CDR2: MDHEN, SYDVKM. V was trimmed by 3 bases and J by 3 bases, leaving 18 bases between them. This CDR3 reads CASSLRPRQNSYEQYF. In DNA form, the CDR3 reads TGTGCCAGCAGTTTGCGGCCGCGACAGAATAGCTACGAGCAGTACTTC.

This chain joins TRBV18 and TRBJ1-4, with D perhaps matching TRBD1 (6 bases). The CDR3 extends over 17 amino acids. V shed 3 bases and J shed 8 bases, with 22 bases lying between them. Germline V gene data show CDR1 as KGHSH and CDR2 as LQKENI. The DNA of the CDR3 is TGTGCCAGCTCACCCTCGACAGGTCAGGGCTCGGGAGAAAAACTGTTTTTT. This gives the protein CASSPSTGQGSGEKLFF.

V is TRBV7-3 and J is TRBJ2-7; D tentatively fits TRBD1 or TRBD2 (6 bases each). The V and J ends lost 3 bases and 1 base respectively, with 10 bases between them. CDR1 is SGHTA, CDR2 FQGTGA, per germline. The CDR3 spans 14 residues. CDR3 residues: CASSLRRGSYEQYF. The CDR3 bases are TGTGCCAGCAGCTTGCGGAGGGGGTCCTACGAGCAGTACTTC. The whole variable domain, filled in from reference TRBV7-3 and TRBJ2-7, reads GAGVSQTPSNKVTEKGKYVELRCDPISGHTALYWYRQSLGQGPEFLIYFQGTGAADDSGLPNDRFFAVRPEGSVSTLKIQRTERGDSAVYLCASSLRRGSYEQYFGPGTRLTVT.

The CDR3 nucleotides are TGTGCCAGCAGTGAACGGACTAGAGGGGAGACCCAGTACTTC. Amino acid sequence: CASSERTRGETQYF. The chain couples TRBV6-1 to TRBJ2-5, with TRBD2 matching over 7 bases. This CDR3 region has 14 residues. The V segment lost 2 bases and the J segment 5 bases; nucleotides outside the gene matches: 5. Germline CDR1 reads MNHNS; CDR2 reads SASEGT.

As DNA, the CDR3 is TGTGCCAGCAGGTACAGTGCGTGGACAGGGTACAACGAGCAGTACTTC. It translates to CASRYSAWTGYNEQYF. The chain combines TRBV27 with TRBJ2-5; 8 bases are shared with TRBD1. The J call is uncertain, as TRBJ2-7 better fits the DNA end. Germline V gene data show CDR1 as MNHEY and CDR2 as SMNVEV (reference sequence). This CDR3 comprises 16 residues.

This sequence joins TRBV5-1 and TRBJ1-1, with 10 nucleotides matching TRBD1. There are 15 residues in the CDR3. V was pared by 5 bases and J by 4 bases, with 8 bases of the junction left unmatched. The germline V gene has CDR1 SGHRS and CDR2 YFSETQ. Here the CDR3 DNA reads TGCGCCAGCAGTCGACAGGGGGCTATGGGCACTGAAGCTTTCTTT. This translates into CASSRQGAMGTEAFF.

This clone was recorded at least ten times. V gene TRBV7-3 combines with J gene TRBJ1-2; D is uncertain. Trimming shortened V by 2 bases and J by 8 bases, and 9 bases separated the two germline ends. Germline V gene lookup returns CDR1 SGHTA and CDR2 FQGTGA. The CDR3 has 12 amino acids. The CDR3 sequence is CASSLYLWGYTF. The CDR3 nucleotides read TGTGCCAGCAGCTTATATCTTTGGGGCTACACCTTC.

A word on this clone: Other nucleotide sequences from this sample produce the same CDR3. V is TRBV7-9 and J is TRBJ1-1, with 10 nucleotides matching TRBD1. This CDR3 is built from 13 residues. The germline CDR1 and CDR2 sequences are SEHNR and FQNEAQ (reference sequence). After removal of 5 bases from V and 4 bases from J, the junction contained 1 base not matched to a gene. CDR3: CASSRTGGTEAFF. CDR3 coding DNA: TGTGCCAGCAGCCGGACAGGGGGCACTGAAGCTTTCTTT.